Listed below are T cell receptor beta chains from one sample, sequenced in a study of T cells expressing NK-cell markers. TCRdb reprocessed the 5' RACE reads, with one entry per CDR3 protein and no DNA. With 150,000 to 170,000 distinct CDR3 sequences in the sample, the ten largest clones hold around a third. Sequencing input: blood T cells: a sorted CD56 or NKG2C T cell subset, CD4+ or CD8+ T cells, or bulk PBMC T cells (not recorded which). The receptors were sampled from a woman aged 45-65 years in good health. Both conserved end residues are part of each CDR3.

j_call: TRBJ1-1; v_call: TRBV12-3/TRBV12-4; cdr3_aa: CASTPGLMNTEAFF
j_call: TRBJ2-5; v_call: TRBV20-1; cdr3_aa: CSAPWDFEGETQYF
j_call: TRBJ1-2; v_call: TRBV29-1; cdr3_aa: CSVDLWTDYGYTF
j_call: TRBJ2-7; v_call: TRBV27; cdr3_aa: CASSLIGDRGHEQYF
j_call: TRBJ1-5; v_call: TRBV4-1; cdr3_aa: CASSQDPGNQPQHF
j_call: TRBJ1-2; v_call: TRBV27; cdr3_aa: CASSLLGTGGSFNYGYTF
j_call: TRBJ1-6; v_call: TRBV7-9; cdr3_aa: CASSLSQLLHF
j_call: TRBJ2-7; v_call: TRBV24-1; cdr3_aa: CATSDVDEQYF
j_call: TRBJ2-5; v_call: TRBV7-9; cdr3_aa: CASSLRLAVEETQYF
j_call: TRBJ2-3; v_call: TRBV6-6; cdr3_aa: CASEGTTDTQYF
j_call: TRBJ1-6; v_call: TRBV7-9; cdr3_aa: CASSGGTGDSSPLHF
j_call: TRBJ1-1; v_call: TRBV6-2/TRBV6-3; cdr3_aa: CASSPGSPPTEAFF
j_call: TRBJ2-3; v_call: TRBV29-1; cdr3_aa: CSLGLAGVSADTQYF
j_call: TRBJ2-7; v_call: TRBV5-1; cdr3_aa: CASRGTYEQYF
j_call: TRBJ2-7; v_call: TRBV29-1; cdr3_aa: CSVGPGTSGLWSYEQYF